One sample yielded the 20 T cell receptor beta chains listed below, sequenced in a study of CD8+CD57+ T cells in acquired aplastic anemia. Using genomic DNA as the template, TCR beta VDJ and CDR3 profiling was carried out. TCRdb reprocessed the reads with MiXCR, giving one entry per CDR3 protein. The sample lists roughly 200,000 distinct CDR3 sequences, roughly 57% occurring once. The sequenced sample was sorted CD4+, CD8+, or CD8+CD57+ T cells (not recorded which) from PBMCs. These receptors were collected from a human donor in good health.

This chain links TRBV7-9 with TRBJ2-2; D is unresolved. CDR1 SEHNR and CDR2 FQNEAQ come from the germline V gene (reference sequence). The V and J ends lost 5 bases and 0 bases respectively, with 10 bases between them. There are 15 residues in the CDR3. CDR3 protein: CASSLLGTNTGELFF. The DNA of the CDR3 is TGTGCCAGCAGCCTTTTAGGAACGAACACCGGGGAGCTGTTTTTT.

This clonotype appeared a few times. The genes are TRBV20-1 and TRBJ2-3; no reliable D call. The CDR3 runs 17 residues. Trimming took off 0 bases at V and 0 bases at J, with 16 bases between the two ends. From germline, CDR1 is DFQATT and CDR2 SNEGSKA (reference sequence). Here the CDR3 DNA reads TGCAGTGCTAGAGACCTCGGGCGAGATACTAGCACAGATACGCAGTATTTT. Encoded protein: CSARDLGRDTSTDTQYF.

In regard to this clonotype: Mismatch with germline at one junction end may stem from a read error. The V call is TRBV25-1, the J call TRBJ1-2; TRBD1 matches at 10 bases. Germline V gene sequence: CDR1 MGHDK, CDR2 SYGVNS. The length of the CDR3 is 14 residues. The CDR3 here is CASRSGQGLYGYTF. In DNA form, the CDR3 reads TGTGCAAGCAGGTCGGGACAGGGGCTCTATGGCTACACCTTC.

The CDR3 DNA reads as TGTGCCAGCAGTGTCCGCGGAGAGACCCAGTACTTC. Translating it yields CASSVRGETQYF. The rearrangement uses TRBV2 and TRBJ2-5; no clear D. Germline V gene sequence: CDR1 SNHLY, CDR2 FYNNEI. Between the trimmed V and J ends, which lost 4 bases and 4 bases, there was a span of 7 bases. The CDR3 is 12 residues long.

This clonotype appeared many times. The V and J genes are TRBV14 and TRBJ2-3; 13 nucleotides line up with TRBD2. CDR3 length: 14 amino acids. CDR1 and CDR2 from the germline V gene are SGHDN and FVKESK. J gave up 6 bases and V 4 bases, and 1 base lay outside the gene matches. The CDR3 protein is CASSRLAGGDTQYF. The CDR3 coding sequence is TGTGCCAGCAGCCGACTAGCGGGAGGTGATACGCAGTATTTT.

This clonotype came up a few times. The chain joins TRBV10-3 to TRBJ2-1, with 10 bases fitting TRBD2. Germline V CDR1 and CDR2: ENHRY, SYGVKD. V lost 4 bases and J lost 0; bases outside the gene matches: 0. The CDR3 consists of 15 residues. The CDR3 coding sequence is TGTGCCATCAGTGGGACTAGCGGCTCCTACAATGAGCAGTTCTTC. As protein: CAISGTSGSYNEQFF.

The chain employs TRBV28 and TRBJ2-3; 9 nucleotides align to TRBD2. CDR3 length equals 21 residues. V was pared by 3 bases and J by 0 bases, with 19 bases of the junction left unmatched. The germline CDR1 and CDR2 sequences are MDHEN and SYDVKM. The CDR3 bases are TGTGCCAGCAGTTTTCCTCTGGACAGACCCTCTAGCGGGGTTAGCACAGATACGCAGTATTTT. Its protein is CASSFPLDRPSSGVSTDTQYF. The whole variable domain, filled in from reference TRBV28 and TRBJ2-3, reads DVKVTQSSRYLVKRTGEKVFLECVQDMDHENMFWYRQDPGLGLRLIYFSYDVKMKEKGDIPEGYSVSREKKERFSLILESASTNQTSMYLCASSFPLDRPSSGVSTDTQYFGPGTRLTVL.

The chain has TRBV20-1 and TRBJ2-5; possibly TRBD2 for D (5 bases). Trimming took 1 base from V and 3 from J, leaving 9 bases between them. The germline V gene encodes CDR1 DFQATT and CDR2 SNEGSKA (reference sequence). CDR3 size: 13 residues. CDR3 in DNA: TGCAGTGCTAGAGTCGGGGAAGAAGAGACCCAGTACTTC. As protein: CSARVGEEETQYF.

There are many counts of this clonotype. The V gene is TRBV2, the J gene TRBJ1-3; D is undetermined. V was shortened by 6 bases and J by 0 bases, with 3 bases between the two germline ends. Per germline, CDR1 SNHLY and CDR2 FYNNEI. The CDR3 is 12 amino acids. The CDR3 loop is CASRNSGNTIYF. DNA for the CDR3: TGTGCCAGCAGGAACTCTGGAAACACCATATATTTT.

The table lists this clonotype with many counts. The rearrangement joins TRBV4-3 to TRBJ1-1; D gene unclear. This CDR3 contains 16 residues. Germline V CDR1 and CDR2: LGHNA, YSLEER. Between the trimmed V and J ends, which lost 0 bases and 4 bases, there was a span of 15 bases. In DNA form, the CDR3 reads TGCGCCAGCAGCCAAGAACCAGCGGGTAAGCTCACTGAAGCTTTCTTT. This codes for CASSQEPAGKLTEAFF.

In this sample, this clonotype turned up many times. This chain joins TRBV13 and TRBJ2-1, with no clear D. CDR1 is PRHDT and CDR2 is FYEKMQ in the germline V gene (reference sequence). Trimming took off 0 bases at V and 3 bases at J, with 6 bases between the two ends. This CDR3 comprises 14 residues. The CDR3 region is CASSLGRGYNEQFF. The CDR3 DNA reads TGTGCCAGCAGCTTAGGCCGAGGCTACAATGAGCAGTTCTTC.

In DNA form, the CDR3 reads TGTGCCAGTAGTATCCCCGGACGTAATACGCAGTATTTT. Amino acids: CASSIPGRNTQYF. This chain uses TRBV19 with TRBJ2-3; D is unclear. Trimming shortened V by 3 bases and J by 7 bases, and 11 bases separated the two germline ends. Germline values: CDR1 LNHDA, CDR2 SQIVND (reference sequence). The CDR3 consists of 13 residues.

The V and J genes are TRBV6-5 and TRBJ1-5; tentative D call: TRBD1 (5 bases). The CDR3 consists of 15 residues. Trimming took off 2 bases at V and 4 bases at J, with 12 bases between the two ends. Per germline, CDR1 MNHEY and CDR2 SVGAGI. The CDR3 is CASSYTVGENQPQHF. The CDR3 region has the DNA TGTGCCAGCAGTTACACAGTGGGGGAAAATCAGCCCCAGCATTTT.

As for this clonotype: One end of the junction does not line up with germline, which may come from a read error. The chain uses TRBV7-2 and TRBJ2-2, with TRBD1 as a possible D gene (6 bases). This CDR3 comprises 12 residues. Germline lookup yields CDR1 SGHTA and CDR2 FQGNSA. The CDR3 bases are TGTGCCAGCAGGGACAGAACCGGGGAGCTGTTTTTC. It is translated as CASRDRTGELFF.

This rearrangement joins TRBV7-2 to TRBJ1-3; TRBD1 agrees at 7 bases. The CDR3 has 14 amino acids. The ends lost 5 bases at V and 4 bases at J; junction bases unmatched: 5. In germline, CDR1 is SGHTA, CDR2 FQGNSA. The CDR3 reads CASSIGGQGNTIYF. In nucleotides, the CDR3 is TGTGCCAGCAGCATAGGGGGACAGGGAAACACCATATATTTT.

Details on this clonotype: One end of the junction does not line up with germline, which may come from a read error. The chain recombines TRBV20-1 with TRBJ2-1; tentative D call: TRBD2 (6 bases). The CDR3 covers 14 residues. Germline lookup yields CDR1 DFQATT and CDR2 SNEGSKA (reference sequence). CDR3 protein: CSASPGIVGGEEFF. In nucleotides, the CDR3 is TGCAGTGCTAGTCCAGGGATAGTGGGGGGTGAGGAGTTCTTC.

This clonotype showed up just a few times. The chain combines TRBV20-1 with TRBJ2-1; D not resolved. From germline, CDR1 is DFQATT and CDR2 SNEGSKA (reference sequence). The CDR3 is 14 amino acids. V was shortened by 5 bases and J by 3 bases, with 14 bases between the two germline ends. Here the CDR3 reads CSAGIGGDYNEQFF. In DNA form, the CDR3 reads TGCAGTGCTGGGATCGGCGGAGACTACAATGAGCAGTTCTTC.

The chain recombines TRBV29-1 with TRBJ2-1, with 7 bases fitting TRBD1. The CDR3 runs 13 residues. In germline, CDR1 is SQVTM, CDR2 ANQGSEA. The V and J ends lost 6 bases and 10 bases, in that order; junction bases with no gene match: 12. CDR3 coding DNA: TGCAGCGTAGGGGGCAGGTTTCTGGGGGAGCAGTTCTTC. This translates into CSVGGRFLGEQFF.

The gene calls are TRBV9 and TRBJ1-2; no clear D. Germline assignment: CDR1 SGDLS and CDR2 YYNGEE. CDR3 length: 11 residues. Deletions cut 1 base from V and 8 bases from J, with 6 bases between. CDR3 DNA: TGTGCCAGCAGCGTACGCCCGGGCTACACCTTC. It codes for CASSVRPGYTF.

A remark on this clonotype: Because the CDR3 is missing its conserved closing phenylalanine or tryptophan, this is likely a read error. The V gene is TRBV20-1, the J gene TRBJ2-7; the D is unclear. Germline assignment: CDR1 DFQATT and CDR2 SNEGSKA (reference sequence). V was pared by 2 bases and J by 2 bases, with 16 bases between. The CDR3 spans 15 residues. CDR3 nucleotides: TGCAGTGCTAGAACTGACACCGGAGTCCCCTACGAGCAGTACTTG. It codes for CSARTDTGVPYEQYL.